One sample yielded the 4 T cell receptor beta chains listed below, sequenced in a study of T-cell reconstitution after alpha-beta-depleted transplantation in children. A TCRbeta library incorporating unique molecular identifiers was prepared. TCRdb redid the calling of the PCR reads with MiXCR, one entry per CDR3 protein. Among roughly 100,000 distinct CDR3 sequences listed, approximately 8% were seen once. The source material was PBMCs, sampled before TCRalphabeta/CD19-depleted stem cell transplant. Receptor source: a boy aged 2 to 10 with acute lymphoblastic leukemia, due to receive a stem cell transplant.

DNA of the CDR3: TGTGCCAGCAGCTCAGCTGGCTCCACCGTCACAGATACGCAGTATTTT. Its translation is CASSSAGSTVTDTQYF. This sequence joins TRBV7-2 and TRBJ2-3; D unresolved. Deletions cut 4 bases from V and 2 bases from J, with 16 bases between. CDR3 length: 16 amino acids. CDR1 and CDR2 (germline): SGHTA, FQGNSA. The full variable domain, its missing parts supplied by reference TRBV7-2 and TRBJ2-3, is GAGVSQSPSNKVTEKGKDVELRCDPISGHTALYWYRQSLGQGLEFLIYFQGNSAPDKSGLPSDRFSAERTGGSVSTLTIQRTQQEDSAVYLCASSSAGSTVTDTQYFGPGTRLTVL.

The chain joins TRBV5-1 to TRBJ2-1; 7 bases agree with TRBD1. The CDR3 loop spans 14 amino acids. Germline V lookup: CDR1 SGHRS, CDR2 YFSETQ. V gave up 4 bases and J gave up 1 base; unmatched junction bases: 2. The CDR3 here is CASSPGQSYNEQFF. CDR3 in DNA: TGCGCCAGCAGCCCGGGACAGTCCTACAATGAGCAGTTCTTC.

The rearrangement joins TRBV4-1 to TRBJ2-5; 8 bases are shared with TRBD2. The junction had 8 bases not matched to a gene; V was cut back by 3 bases and J by 5 bases. The CDR3 is made up of 15 amino acids. Per the germline V gene, CDR1 is MGHRA and CDR2 is YSYEKL. This chain's CDR3 is CASSQDGGAWETQYF. DNA for the CDR3: TGCGCCAGCAGCCAGGACGGGGGGGCCTGGGAGACCCAGTACTTC.

The table lists this clonotype with many counts. The rearrangement uses TRBV29-1 and TRBJ1-1; D not resolved. The germline V and J ends were trimmed by 4 bases and 5 bases, with 14 bases remaining between them. Germline V lookup: CDR1 SQVTM, CDR2 ANQGSEA. This CDR3 is 13 amino acids long. The CDR3 protein is CSVGSRHRTEAFF. For the CDR3, the DNA is TGCAGCGTTGGGTCCAGGCATCGGACTGAAGCTTTCTTT. Variable domain in full (rest from reference TRBV29-1 and TRBJ1-1): SAVISQKPSRDICQRGTSLTIQCQVDSQVTMMFWYRQQPGQSLTLIATANQGSEATYESGFVIDKFPISRPNLTFSTLTVSNMSPEDSSIYLCSVGSRHRTEAFFGQGTRLTVV.